This entry is about one T cell receptor beta chain. What it binds is not known. This sample was included in a study of cytomegalovirus exposure and HLA in healthy donors. Study-level points and caveats: In a later analysis, CMV-associated beta chains were mostly HLA-associated, it appeared.

The PCR made use of 60 Vbeta and 13 Jbeta primers. The repertoire was sequenced with immunoSEQ multiplex PCR; TCRdb's copy has only in-frame clones and lacks some. The sample consists of some 200,000 clones, approximately 88% of them appearing once. Germline V gives CDR1 SGHKS, CDR2 YYEKEE (reference sequence). This CDR3 contains 14 residues. J gave up 6 bases and V 5 bases, and 8 bases lay outside the gene matches. This TCR was sampled from a boy between 2 and 10 years old in good health and CMV-seronegative. The source material was PBMCs. The chain recombines TRBV5-5 with TRBJ2-7, with 10 bases lining up with TRBD2. CDR3 bases: TGTGCCAGCAGACGCGGGACTAGCGCTGGCGAGCAGTACTTC. Translated, it gives CASRRGTSAGEQYF. The entire variable domain, with the rest obtained from reference TRBV5-5 and TRBJ2-7, is as follows: DAGVTQSPTHLIKTRGQQVTLRCSPISGHKSVSWYQQVLGQGPQFIFQYYEKEERGRGNFPDRFSARQFPNYSSELNVNALLLGDSALYLCASRRGTSAGEQYFGPGTRLTVT.